This TCR beta chain comes out of a study of blood T cells in healthy people across ages. To note about this clonotype: Its antigen is unknown.

There were at least 5 micrograms of total RNA extracted from every sample. Next came a second PCR, run for about 6 to 11 cycles, which used a sample-barcoded 5' primer along with a J-beta primer mix. TCRdb passed the 5' RACE reads through MiXCR, listing each CDR3 protein once. The sample lists about 1,600,000 distinct CDR3 sequences; around 39% were seen once. Study observations and caveats: Long-lived donors had more naive CD4+ cells and higher diversity than aged donors. Possibly, changes in expanded clonotypes were confounded because donor CMV status was unknown.

The receptor comes from a young woman in good health. Sequenced input: blood.

CDR3 DNA sequence: TGTGCCACCAGACGAGACGGCGGCAATCAGCCCCAGCATTTT. It is translated as CATRRDGGNQPQHF. The V gene is TRBV10-3, the J gene TRBJ1-5, with D uncertain. This CDR3 has 14 residues. V shed 10 bases and J shed 2 bases, with 15 bases lying between them. The germline CDR1 and CDR2 sequences are ENHRY and SYGVKD.